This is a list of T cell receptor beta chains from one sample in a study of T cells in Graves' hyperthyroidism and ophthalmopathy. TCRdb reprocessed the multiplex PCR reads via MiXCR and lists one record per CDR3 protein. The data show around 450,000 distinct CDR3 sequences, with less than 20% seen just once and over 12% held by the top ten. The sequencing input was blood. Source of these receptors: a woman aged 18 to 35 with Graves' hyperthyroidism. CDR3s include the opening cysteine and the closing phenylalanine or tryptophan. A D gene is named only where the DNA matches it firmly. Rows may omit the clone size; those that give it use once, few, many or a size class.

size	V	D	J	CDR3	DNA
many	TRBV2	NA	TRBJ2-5	CASSRTQGGETQYF	TGTGCCAGCAGCAGGACCCAGGGTGGGGAGACCCAGTACTTC
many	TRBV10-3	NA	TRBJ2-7	CAISEVIGVASHYEQYF	TGTGCCATCAGTGAAGTCATCGGGGTTGCGTCTCACTACGAGCAGTACTTC
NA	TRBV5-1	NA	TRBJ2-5	CASSLTSRATQYF	TGCGCCAGCAGCTTGACTAGTAGGGCGACCCAGTACTTC
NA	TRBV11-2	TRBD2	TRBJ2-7	CASSLVPRTSGRYAEQYF	TGTGCCAGCAGCTTAGTCCCTCGGACTAGCGGGAGGTATGCCGAGCAGTACTTC
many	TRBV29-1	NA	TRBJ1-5	CSVGGRGSNQPQHF	TGCAGCGTGGGGGGGAGGGGAAGCAATCAGCCCCAGCATTTT
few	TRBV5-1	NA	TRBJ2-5	CASSLEGLETQYF	TGCGCCAGCAGCTTGGAGGGGTTGGAGACCCAGTACTTC
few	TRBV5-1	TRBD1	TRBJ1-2	CASRHSTGGYYGYTF	TGCGCCAGCAGACACTCTACAGGGGGCTACTATGGCTACACCTTC
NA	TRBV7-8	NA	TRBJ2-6	CASSLVGLDFSGANVLTF	TGTGCCAGCAGCTTAGTCGGGTTAGATTTCTCTGGGGCCAACGTCCTGACTTTC
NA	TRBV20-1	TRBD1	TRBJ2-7	CSAQPWTGTYEQYF	TGCAGTGCTCAACCCTGGACAGGAACCTACGAGCAGTACTTC
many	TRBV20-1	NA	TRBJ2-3	CSASIRGNTDTQYF	TGCAGTGCTAGCATTAGGGGGAACACAGATACGCAGTATTTT
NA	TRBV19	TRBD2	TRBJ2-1	CASRVAGPIYNEQFF	TGTGCCAGTAGGGTAGCGGGACCAATCTACAATGAGCAGTTCTTC
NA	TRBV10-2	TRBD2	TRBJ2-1	CASSEVGSGGHNEQFF	TGCGCCAGCAGTGAGGTTGGGTCGGGAGGCCACAATGAGCAGTTCTTC
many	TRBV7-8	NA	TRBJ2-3	CASSLAAGKAQYF	TGTGCCAGCAGCTTAGCCGCGGGAAAGGCGCAGTATTTT
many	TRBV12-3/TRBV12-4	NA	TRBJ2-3	CASTFRGGHLTDTQYF	TGTGCCAGCACATTTAGGGGGGGTCACTTAACAGATACGCAGTATTTT
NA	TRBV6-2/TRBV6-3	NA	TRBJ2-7	CASSPIGGAPYEQYF	TGTGCCAGCAGCCCCATTGGGGGGGCACCCTACGAGCAGTACTTC
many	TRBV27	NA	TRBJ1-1	CASSPTRVNTEAFF	TGTGCCAGCAGTCCGACACGGGTGAACACTGAAGCTTTCTTT
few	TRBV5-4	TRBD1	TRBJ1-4	CASSVYRGPGEKLFF	TGTGCCAGCAGCGTTTATAGGGGGCCGGGTGAAAAACTGTTTTTT
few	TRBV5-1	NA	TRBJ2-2	CASSFAGTNGPGELFF	TGCGCCAGCAGCTTCGCTGGGACAAACGGTCCCGGGGAGCTGTTTTTT